This T cell receptor (beta chain) was obtained from a study of blood T cell repertoires in COVID-19. TCRdb's table, derived via immunoSEQ multiplex PCR, lists solely in-frame clones and lacks some. The sample has 150,000 or so clones; 80% to 90% are singletons. Germline V gene data show CDR1 as SEHNR and CDR2 as FQNEAQ (reference sequence). V gave up 3 bases and J gave up 9 bases, with 12 bases separating them. This CDR3 region has 14 residues. This sequence joins TRBV7-9 and TRBJ1-6, with a weak D call TRBD1 (6 bases). The source is a man aged 60 to 75 with acute or convalescent COVID-19. The sample consisted of peripheral blood. The CDR3 protein is CASSFGTPSSPLHF. The DNA for the CDR3 is TGTGCCAGCAGCTTTGGGACACCTAGTTCACCCCTCCACTTT.